The clone carrying this T cell receptor (beta chain) was seen repeatedly, ten times or more. Its antigen is not known. The sample is drawn from a study of identical twins. Donors uniformly comprised healthy Caucasians. Findings and limits, study-wide: Models came in too low on out-of-frame TCR alpha sharing in monozygotic twins. Insertions were fewer in abundant cord blood beta clonotypes, whereas memory repertoires showed none of this pattern.

In germline, CDR1 is DFQATT, CDR2 SNEGSKA (reference sequence). V was pared by 0 bases and J by 2 bases, with 6 bases of the junction left unmatched. This CDR3 spans 15 amino acids. A universal primer site was added by template switching, and unique molecular identifiers were carried by the cDNA. Using its own MiXCR run on the 5' RACE reads, TCRdb lists one record per CDR3 protein. The table has a few hundred thousand distinct CDR3 sequences, 9% seen once. The source is a woman in her forties or fifties in good health. Sequencing was performed on naive T cells sorted from blood. The chain carries TRBV20-1 and TRBJ1-2; 7 nucleotides agree with TRBD1. The CDR3 sequence: CSARDGTASNYGYTF. The CDR3 region has the DNA TGCAGTGCTAGAGACGGGACAGCCTCAAACTATGGCTACACCTTC.